Presented here are 27 T cell receptor beta chains from one specimen sequenced in a study of blood T cell repertoires in COVID-19. TCRdb's table, derived via immunoSEQ multiplex PCR, lists solely in-frame clones and lacks some. Of 250,000 or so clones in the sample, 84% are singletons; the top ten hold about 1.5%. The sequenced material came from peripheral blood. Receptor source: a woman in her 40s who had recovered from COVID-19.

The chain carries TRBV7-2 and TRBJ1-5; possible D gene TRBD1, 5 bases. The CDR3 runs 14 residues. CDR1 and CDR2 from the germline V gene are SGHTA and FQGNSA. Trimming left V 5 bases short and J 3 bases short, with 11 bases between. CDR3 DNA: TGTGCCAGCAGCCACGGACAATTCAATCAGCCCCAGCATTTT. Its protein is CASSHGQFNQPQHF.

The rearrangement joins TRBV27 to TRBJ2-2, with 7 bases that match TRBD2. Germline V CDR1 and CDR2: MNHEY, SMNVEV (reference sequence). V dropped 0 bases and J dropped 2; count of bases not matched to a gene: 9. There are 18 residues in the CDR3. DNA of the CDR3: TGTGCCAGCAGTTTATCTATGCTCCGGGGGGACAACACCGGGGAGCTGTTTTTT. Residues: CASSLSMLRGDNTGELFF.

The V and J genes are TRBV5-1 and TRBJ2-7; 7 nucleotides line up with TRBD1. Trimming took 0 bases from V and 1 from J; bases not matched to a gene: 10. The CDR3 runs 17 residues. Germline assignment: CDR1 SGHRS and CDR2 YFSETQ. The CDR3 coding sequence is TGCGCCAGCAGCTTGGGACAGGGTGGTACGGTTTCCTACGAGCAGTACTTC. Translated: CASSLGQGGTVSYEQYF.

J is TRBJ1-5 and V is TRBV28; D may be TRBD1 (5 bases). CDR3 size: 14 residues. Germline CDR1 reads MDHEN; CDR2 reads SYDVKM. V lost 5 bases and J lost 6, with 14 bases in between. This CDR3 reads CASSVGGTVQPQHF. As DNA, the CDR3 is TGTGCCAGCAGTGTCGGAGGGACGGTTCAGCCCCAGCATTTT.

This rearrangement joins TRBV4-1 to TRBJ1-2; tentatively, D is TRBD1 (5 bases). There are 15 residues in the CDR3. V lost 2 bases, J lost 0 bases, and 10 bases lay in between. Germline values: CDR1 MGHRA, CDR2 YSYEKL. CDR3 nucleotides: TGCGCCAGCAGCCAACCGACAGACTCTAACTATGGCTACACCTTC. The encoded protein is CASSQPTDSNYGYTF.

The DNA of the CDR3 is TGTGCCAGCAGTCGATCCGGGACAGGGGGAGAGACCCAGTACTTC. Translated, it gives CASSRSGTGGETQYF. The rearrangement uses TRBV3-1 (or the pseudogene TRBV3-2) and TRBJ2-5, with TRBD1 identical over 11 bases. The germline CDR1 and CDR2 sequences are LGHDT and YNNKEL (reference sequence). The CDR3 contains 15 residues. The V gene end was trimmed by 6 bases and the J gene end by 4 bases; junction bases not matched to a gene: 7.

The V and J genes are TRBV5-6 and TRBJ1-2, with D hard to call. Germline V CDR1 and CDR2: SGHDT, YYEEEE. The CDR3 contains 12 residues. Trimming took off 2 bases at V and 5 bases at J, with 7 bases between the two ends. CDR3 sequence reads: CASSLTYYGYTF. In DNA, the CDR3 is TGTGCCAGCAGCTTAACCTATTATGGCTACACCTTC.

The rearrangement links TRBV30 to TRBJ1-2; 9 nucleotides align to TRBD1. The trim removed 1 base at V and 4 bases at J, leaving 4 bases unmatched. Germline V lookup: CDR1 GTSNPN, CDR2 SVGIG (reference sequence). The CDR3 covers 14 residues. CDR3 DNA: TGTGCCTGGAGTGAAGGACAGGGGAGCTATGGCTACACCTTC. Protein sequence: CAWSEGQGSYGYTF.

The gene calls are TRBV6-5 and TRBJ1-6; 11 nucleotides agree with TRBD1. Per germline, CDR1 MNHEY and CDR2 SVGAGI. The V and J ends lost 6 bases and 11 bases, in that order; junction bases with no gene match: 6. This CDR3 contains 14 residues. CDR3 DNA: TGTGCCAGCAGCCGGACAGGGGGCCTTGCACCCCTCCACTTT. This gives the protein CASSRTGGLAPLHF.

The genes are TRBV6-6 and TRBJ1-3; D is undetermined. Germline V gene lookup returns CDR1 MNHNY and CDR2 SVGAGI (reference sequence). The CDR3 is made up of 16 amino acids. V was shortened by 5 bases and J by 0 bases, with 14 bases between the two germline ends. CDR3 sequence reads: CASSLAAVNSGNTIYF. The CDR3 DNA reads as TGTGCCAGCAGTCTTGCAGCGGTAAACTCTGGAAACACCATATATTTT.

The chain links TRBV28 to TRBJ1-1; D unclear. In germline, CDR1 is MDHEN, CDR2 SYDVKM. There are 13 residues in the CDR3. Trimming took off 6 bases at V and 4 bases at J, with 12 bases between the two ends. The CDR3 sequence is CASRIQAGTEAFF. In DNA, the CDR3 is TGTGCCAGCAGGATTCAGGCGGGCACTGAAGCTTTCTTT.

V is TRBV28 and J is TRBJ2-3; D ambiguous. V was shortened by 8 bases and J by 4 bases, with 10 bases between the two germline ends. Per germline, CDR1 MDHEN and CDR2 SYDVKM. The CDR3 is 12 residues long. The CDR3 reads CASLQFPDTQYF. DNA for the CDR3: TGTGCCAGCCTGCAGTTCCCAGATACGCAGTATTTT.

This chain connects TRBV11-1 to TRBJ2-7; 9 bases are shared with TRBD1. The CDR3 has 13 amino acids. Germline loops: CDR1 SGHAT, CDR2 FQDESV (reference sequence). J gave up 7 bases and V 3 bases, and 4 bases lay outside the gene matches. The CDR3 sequence is CASSLNRGREQYF. CDR3 nucleotide sequence: TGTGCCAGCAGCTTGAACAGGGGGCGAGAGCAGTACTTC.

The CDR3 loop is CATSDFSLNYGYTF. The DNA of the CDR3 is TGTGCCACCAGTGATTTCAGTCTCAACTATGGCTACACCTTC. V usage is TRBV24-1 and J usage is TRBJ1-2; D is undetermined. Germline V gene lookup returns CDR1 KGHDR and CDR2 SFDVKD. This CDR3 spans 14 amino acids. The V end was cut by 1 base, the J end by 2 bases, with 7 bases between.

The chain recombines TRBV28 with TRBJ2-3; the match to TRBD1 covers 8 bases. The CDR3 sequence is 14 residues long. J was trimmed by 3 bases and V by 7 bases; bases with no gene match: 6. Germline V gene sequence: CDR1 MDHEN, CDR2 SYDVKM. DNA of the CDR3: TGTGCCAGCACCACAGGGGGTTTAACAGATACGCAGTATTTT. Residues: CASTTGGLTDTQYF.

Notes on this clone: At one boundary the junction diverges from the germline segment, which might be a read error. The chain joins TRBV19 to TRBJ2-7, with D possibly TRBD1 on 5 matching bases. In germline, CDR1 is LNHDA, CDR2 SQIVND (reference sequence). The CDR3 has 13 amino acids. The CDR3 DNA reads as TGTGCCGGTAGTATAGACCCAGGGATGGAGCAGTACTTC. It yields the protein CAGSIDPGMEQYF.

The chain joins TRBV4-1 to TRBJ1-2; a possible D gene is TRBD1 (6 bases). CDR3 length: 18 residues. V dropped 1 base and J dropped 0 bases, with 18 bases sitting between them. Germline-derived CDR1 and CDR2 are MGHRA and YSYEKL. This CDR3 is CASSQAQTGGPANYGYTF. The CDR3 nucleotides read TGCGCCAGCAGCCAAGCTCAAACGGGGGGCCCCGCTAACTATGGCTACACCTTC.

There are a few counts of this clone. V is TRBV5-1 and J is TRBJ1-5, with a possible D match to TRBD1 (6 bases). Trimming shortened V by 3 bases and J by 0 bases, and 10 bases separated the two germline ends. CDR3 size: 15 residues. Germline V gene data show CDR1 as SGHRS and CDR2 as YFSETQ. This CDR3 reads CASSSQGDSNQPQHF. The DNA for the CDR3 is TGCGCCAGCAGCTCACAGGGCGATAGCAATCAGCCCCAGCATTTT.

The chain is built from TRBV6-5 and TRBJ1-1; no clear D gene. There are 14 residues in the CDR3. Per germline, CDR1 MNHEY and CDR2 SVGAGI. Trimming shortened V by 6 bases and J by 0 bases, and 11 bases separated the two germline ends. The CDR3 loop is CASSPTVMNTEAFF. CDR3 in DNA: TGTGCCAGCAGCCCCACAGTCATGAACACTGAAGCTTTCTTT.

V is TRBV15 and J is TRBJ2-7, with 8 nucleotides matching TRBD1. V gave up 2 bases and J gave up 5 bases; unmatched junction bases: 8. Germline lookup yields CDR1 LNHNV and CDR2 YYDKDF (reference sequence). The CDR3 consists of 15 residues. In DNA form, the CDR3 reads TGTGCCACCAGCAGACCGCCACAGGGGGTGAACGAGCAGTACTTC. Amino acids: CATSRPPQGVNEQYF.

The V and J genes are TRBV18 and TRBJ2-7, with 9 bases fitting TRBD1. Germline V lookup: CDR1 KGHSH, CDR2 LQKENI. This CDR3 has 15 residues. Trimming took 5 bases from V and 7 from J; bases not matched to a gene: 12. CDR3 amino acids: CASSTARDRVGEQYF. CDR3 nucleotide sequence: TGTGCCAGCTCAACTGCCCGGGACAGGGTCGGGGAGCAGTACTTC.

This sequence joins TRBV5-1 and TRBJ1-1; D call uncertain. Trimming cost V 0 bases and J 7 bases, with 16 bases left between them. This CDR3 is 15 amino acids long. Looked up from germline, CDR1 is SGHRS and CDR2 is YFSETQ. Here the CDR3 reads CASSLASSGIFEAFF. The CDR3 DNA follows: TGCGCCAGCAGCTTGGCCAGTTCTGGCATCTTTGAAGCTTTCTTT.

The chain couples TRBV5-1 to TRBJ1-2; D call uncertain. There are 15 residues in the CDR3. The V end lost 1 base, the J end lost 5 bases, and 15 bases lay between the germline ends. Germline CDR1 reads SGHRS; CDR2 reads YFSETQ. The CDR3 DNA sequence: TGCGCCAGCAGCTTGCAGGTAAACACTGCATATGGCTACACCTTC. Its protein product is CASSLQVNTAYGYTF.

The genes are TRBV28 and TRBJ2-7; 9 bases line up with TRBD1. From germline, CDR1 is MDHEN and CDR2 SYDVKM. Trimming took 3 bases from V and 0 from J; bases not matched to a gene: 9. The length of the CDR3 is 17 residues. The CDR3: CASSLALGTGSSYEQYF. The CDR3 DNA reads TGTGCCAGCAGTTTGGCCTTAGGGACAGGGAGCTCCTACGAGCAGTACTTC.

The chain carries TRBV5-8 and TRBJ2-5; TRBD1 matches at 7 bases. Germline CDR1 reads SGHTS; CDR2 reads YDEGEE. The trim removed 3 bases at V and 5 bases at J, leaving 10 bases unmatched. CDR3 length: 15 amino acids. The CDR3 bases are TGTGCCAGCAGCTCGACAGGGAACTATGGGGAGACCCAGTACTTC. Protein product: CASSSTGNYGETQYF.

The V and J genes are TRBV7-9 and TRBJ1-2, with unresolved D. Germline CDR1 reads SEHNR; CDR2 reads FQNEAQ (reference sequence). The germline V and J ends were trimmed by 3 bases and 4 bases, with 9 bases remaining between them. CDR3 length: 13 residues. CDR3 bases: TGTGCCAGCAGCTTCGGGTCTTTCTATGGCTACACCTTC. This encodes CASSFGSFYGYTF.

The sample holds a few counts of this clone. This chain links TRBV5-4 with TRBJ1-2, with unresolved D. There are 16 residues in the CDR3. Trimming cost V 4 bases and J 3 bases, with 19 bases left between them. From germline, CDR1 is SGHNT and CDR2 YYREEE (reference sequence). The CDR3 DNA reads TGTGCCAGCAGCCCAAGCTTAATGCGGATCGACTATGGCTACACCTTC. It translates to CASSPSLMRIDYGYTF.